This T cell receptor beta chain was recovered during a study of a mutant IDH1 vaccine in newly diagnosed glioma. On the study more broadly: Earlier treatment was radiotherapy, temozolomide, or both, with most getting both. Whole-study findings and limits: Immune responses arising from the vaccine appeared in about 94% of patients.

On this clone: The antigen is unknown.

The CDR3 length is 15 residues. Germline CDR1 SGHVS, CDR2 FNYEAQ. V was trimmed by 1 base and J by 5 bases, leaving 15 bases between them. Described time point: week 11, during vaccination. Mutant IDH1 20-mer peptide, at 300 ug, made up each vaccine dose, with topical imiquimod. Patients carried new grade 3 or 4 IDH1-mutant astrocytomas lacking nuclear ATRX. Assay used: immunoSEQ multiplex PCR; TCRdb lists only in-frame clones, some missing. The sample includes over 55,000 clones, about 91% of them seen just once. This chain joins TRBV7-6 and TRBJ2-7, with D possibly TRBD2 on 5 matching bases. Sequencing was performed on PBMCs, taken from a glioma patient whose treatment included an IDH1 peptide vaccine. The receptor was derived from a middle-aged man with glioma. The CDR3 bases are TGTGCCAGCAGCTTAGAACCGGGAAAATTGAACGAGCAGTACTTC. Translated, it gives CASSLEPGKLNEQYF.